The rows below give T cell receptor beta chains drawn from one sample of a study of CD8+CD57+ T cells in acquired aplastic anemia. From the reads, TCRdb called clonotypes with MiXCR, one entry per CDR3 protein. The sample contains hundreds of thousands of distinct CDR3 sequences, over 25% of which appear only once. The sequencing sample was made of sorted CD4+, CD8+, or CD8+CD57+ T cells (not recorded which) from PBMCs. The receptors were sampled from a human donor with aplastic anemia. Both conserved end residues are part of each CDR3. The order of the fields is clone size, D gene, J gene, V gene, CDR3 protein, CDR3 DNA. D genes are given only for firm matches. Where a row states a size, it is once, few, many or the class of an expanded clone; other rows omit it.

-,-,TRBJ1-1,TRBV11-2,CASSLGGKGVNTEAFF,TGTGCCAGCAGCTTGGGGGGTAAGGGGGTGAACACTGAAGCTTTCTTT
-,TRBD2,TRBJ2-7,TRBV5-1,CASSRGLAGGLYEQYF,TGCGCCAGCAGCCGGGGACTAGCGGGAGGTTTATACGAGCAGTACTTC
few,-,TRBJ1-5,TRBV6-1,CASSEGNSNQPQHF,TGTGCCAGCAGTGAGGGGAACAGTAATCAGCCCCAGCATTTT
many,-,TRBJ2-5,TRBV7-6,CASSLLRFPETQYF,TGTGCCAGCAGCTTATTAAGGTTCCCAGAGACCCAGTACTTC
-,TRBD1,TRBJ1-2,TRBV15,CATSSSGQGLNNYGYTF,TGTGCCACCAGCAGCTCCGGACAGGGGCTTAATAACTATGGCTACACCTTC
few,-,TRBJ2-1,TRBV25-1,CASMELPSYNEQFF,TGTGCCAGCATGGAGCTACCCTCCTACAATGAGCAGTTCTTC
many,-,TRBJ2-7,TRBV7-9,CASSLGEGVEQYF,TGTGCCAGCAGCTTAGGTGAAGGGGTCGAGCAGTACTTC
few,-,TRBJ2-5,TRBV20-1,CSARVIGQGQETQYF,TGCAGTGCTAGAGTAATTGGACAAGGTCAAGAGACCCAGTACTTC
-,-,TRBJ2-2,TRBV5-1,CASSLVPTGNTGELFF,TGCGCCAGCAGCTTGGTCCCTACAGGAAACACCGGGGAGCTGTTTTTT
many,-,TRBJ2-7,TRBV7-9,CASSPGYRDYEQYF,TGTGCCAGCAGCCCCGGATATAGGGACTACGAGCAGTACTTC
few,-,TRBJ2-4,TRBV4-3,CASSQVAGAKNIQYF,TGCGCCAGCAGCCAAGTGGCGGGAGCCAAAAACATTCAGTACTTC
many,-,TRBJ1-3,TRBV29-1,CSVEHSGNTIYF,TGCAGCGTTGAACACTCTGGAAACACCATATATTTT
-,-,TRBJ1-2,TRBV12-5,CASGLVLSTEESYGYTF,TGTGCTAGTGGTTTGGTACTATCGACAGAAGAGAGCTATGGCTACACCTTC
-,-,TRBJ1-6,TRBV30,CAWKGGLQSSYNSPLHF,TGTGCCTGGAAGGGGGGATTACAAAGCTCCTATAATTCACCCCTCCACTTT
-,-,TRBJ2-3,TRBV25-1,CASSKLEASTDTQYF,TGTGCCAGCAGTAAACTAGAGGCTAGCACAGATACGCAGTATTTT
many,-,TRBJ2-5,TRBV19,CASTSQGETQYF,TGTGCCAGTACCTCGCAGGGGGAGACCCAGTACTTC
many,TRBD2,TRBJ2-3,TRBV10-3,CAIRGNSGGAADTQYF,TGTGCCATCAGGGGGAATAGCGGGGGGGCTGCAGATACGCAGTATTTT
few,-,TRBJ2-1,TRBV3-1,CASSQEGAFGEQFF,TGTGCCAGCAGCCAGGAGGGCGCTTTTGGTGAGCAGTTCTTC
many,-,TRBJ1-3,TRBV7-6,CASSLSGAASGNTIYF,TGTGCCAGCAGCTTATCAGGGGCTGCCTCTGGAAACACCATATATTTT
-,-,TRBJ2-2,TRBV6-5,CASSYEGVGELFF,TGTGCCAGCAGTTACGAGGGTGTGGGGGAGCTGTTTTTT
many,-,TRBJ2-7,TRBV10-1,CASSDAVGYEQYF,TGCGCCAGCAGTGACGCGGTGGGGTACGAGCAGTACTTC
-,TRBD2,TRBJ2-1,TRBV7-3,CASSLGLAGGWNEQFF,TGTGCCAGCAGCCTGGGACTAGCGGGGGGGTGGAATGAGCAGTTCTTC
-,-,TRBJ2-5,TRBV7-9,CATGSETQYF,TGTGCCACCGGGTCAGAGACCCAGTACTTC
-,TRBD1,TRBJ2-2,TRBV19,CASSTRTGSTGELFF,TGTGCCAGTAGTACCCGGACAGGGAGCACCGGGGAGCTGTTTTTT
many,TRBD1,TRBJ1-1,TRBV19,CASSLDRDTEAFF,TGTGCCAGCAGCTTAGACAGGGACACTGAAGCTTTCTTT
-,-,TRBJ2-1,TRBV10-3,CAITTDTYNEQFF,TGTGCCATCACCACGGACACCTACAATGAGCAGTTCTTC
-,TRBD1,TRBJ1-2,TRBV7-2,CASRGQGRYGYTF,TGTGCCAGCAGGGGACAGGGGAGATATGGCTACACCTTC
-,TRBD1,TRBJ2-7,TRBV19,CASSQQGKHEQYF,TGTGCCAGTAGTCAACAGGGGAAACACGAGCAGTACTTC
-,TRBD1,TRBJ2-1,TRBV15,CATSRDSLRTGYNEQFF,TGTGCCACCAGCAGGGACAGCCTGAGGACAGGCTACAATGAGCAGTTCTTC
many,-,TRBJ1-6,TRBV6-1,CASSEAPASSPLHF,TGTGCCAGCAGTGAAGCGCCAGCTTCATCACCCCTCCACTTT
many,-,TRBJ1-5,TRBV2,CASRPGTTRPQHF,TGTGCCAGCAGACCCGGGACAACGCGGCCCCAGCATTTT
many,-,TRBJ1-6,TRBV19,CASSIDTMDPLHF,TGTGCCAGTAGTATAGACACCATGGACCCCCTCCACTTT
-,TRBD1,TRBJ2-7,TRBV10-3,CASSERSQGVAEQYF,TGTGCCAGCAGTGAAAGGAGTCAGGGGGTGGCCGAGCAGTACTTC
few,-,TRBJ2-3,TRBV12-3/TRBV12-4,CASSLPRQTTDTQYF,TGTGCCAGCAGCCTCCCGAGACAGACCACAGATACGCAGTATTTT
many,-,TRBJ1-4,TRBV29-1,CSGPENRDAEKLFF,TGCAGCGGACCCGAAAACAGGGATGCTGAAAAACTGTTTTTT
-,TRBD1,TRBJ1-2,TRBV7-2,CACSLGVGQGGGYTF,TGTGCCTGCAGCTTAGGCGTTGGACAGGGAGGAGGCTACACCTTC
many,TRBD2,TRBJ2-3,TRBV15,CATSRGLAGPTDTQYF,TGTGCCACCAGCAGGGGACTAGCGGGACCCACAGATACGCAGTATTTT
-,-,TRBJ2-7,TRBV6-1,CASSEWGYYEQYF,TGTGCCAGCAGTGAATGGGGGTACTACGAGCAGTACTTC
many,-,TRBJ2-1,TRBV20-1,CSAKGGRNEQFF,TGCAGTGCGAAGGGGGGTCGGAATGAGCAGTTCTTC
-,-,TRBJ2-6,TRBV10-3,CAISEGQPGANVLTF,TGTGCCATCAGTGAGGGCCAGCCTGGGGCCAACGTCCTGACTTTC
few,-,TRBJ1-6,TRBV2,CATGDSHSPLHF,TGTGCCACGGGAGACAGTCATTCACCCCTCCACTTT
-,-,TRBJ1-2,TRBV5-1,CASSLLVSGRPYGYTF,TGCGCCAGCAGCTTGTTGGTGTCAGGGCGACCTTATGGCTACACCTTC
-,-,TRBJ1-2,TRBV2,CASSDGNSGGYTF,TGTGCCAGCAGTGACGGCAACTCCGGTGGCTACACCTTC
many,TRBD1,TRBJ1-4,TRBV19,CASSTGQPNEKLFF,TGTGCCAGTAGTACGGGACAGCCGAATGAAAAACTGTTTTTT
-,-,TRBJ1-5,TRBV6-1,CASRAGRDSNQPQHF,TGTGCCAGCAGAGCGGGAAGGGATAGCAATCAGCCCCAGCATTTT
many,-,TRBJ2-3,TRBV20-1,CSARSADTQYF,TGCAGTGCTAGGTCCGCAGATACGCAGTATTTT
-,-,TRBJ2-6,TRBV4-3,CASSQALQQGANVLTF,TGCGCCAGCAGCCAAGCCCTCCAGCAGGGGGCCAACGTCCTGACTTTC
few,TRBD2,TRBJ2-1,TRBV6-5,CASSYGPSGRYEQFF,TGTGCCAGCAGTTACGGTCCTAGCGGGAGGTATGAGCAGTTCTTC
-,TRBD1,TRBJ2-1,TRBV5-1,CASSLEGTGRLGEQFF,TGCGCCAGCAGCTTGGAAGGGACAGGGAGGTTAGGTGAGCAGTTCTTC
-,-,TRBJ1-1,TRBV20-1,CSATTEYTEAFF,TGCAGTGCTACGACAGAATACACTGAAGCTTTCTTT
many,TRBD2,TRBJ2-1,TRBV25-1,CASSEIAGGPDEQFF,TGTGCCAGCAGTGAGATAGCGGGGGGGCCCGATGAGCAGTTCTTC
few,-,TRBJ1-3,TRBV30,CAWTGGSGNTIYF,TGTGCCTGGACTGGAGGGTCTGGAAACACCATATATTTT
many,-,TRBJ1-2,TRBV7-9,CASSLVAAEAYGYTF,TGTGCCAGCAGCTTAGTGGCAGCCGAGGCCTATGGCTACACCTTC
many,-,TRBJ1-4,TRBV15,CATSGGREKLFF,TGTGCCACCAGCGGAGGACGTGAAAAACTGTTTTTT
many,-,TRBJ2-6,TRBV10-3,CAITAGASSGANVLTF,TGTGCCATCACTGCAGGGGCCTCCTCTGGGGCCAACGTCCTGACTTTC